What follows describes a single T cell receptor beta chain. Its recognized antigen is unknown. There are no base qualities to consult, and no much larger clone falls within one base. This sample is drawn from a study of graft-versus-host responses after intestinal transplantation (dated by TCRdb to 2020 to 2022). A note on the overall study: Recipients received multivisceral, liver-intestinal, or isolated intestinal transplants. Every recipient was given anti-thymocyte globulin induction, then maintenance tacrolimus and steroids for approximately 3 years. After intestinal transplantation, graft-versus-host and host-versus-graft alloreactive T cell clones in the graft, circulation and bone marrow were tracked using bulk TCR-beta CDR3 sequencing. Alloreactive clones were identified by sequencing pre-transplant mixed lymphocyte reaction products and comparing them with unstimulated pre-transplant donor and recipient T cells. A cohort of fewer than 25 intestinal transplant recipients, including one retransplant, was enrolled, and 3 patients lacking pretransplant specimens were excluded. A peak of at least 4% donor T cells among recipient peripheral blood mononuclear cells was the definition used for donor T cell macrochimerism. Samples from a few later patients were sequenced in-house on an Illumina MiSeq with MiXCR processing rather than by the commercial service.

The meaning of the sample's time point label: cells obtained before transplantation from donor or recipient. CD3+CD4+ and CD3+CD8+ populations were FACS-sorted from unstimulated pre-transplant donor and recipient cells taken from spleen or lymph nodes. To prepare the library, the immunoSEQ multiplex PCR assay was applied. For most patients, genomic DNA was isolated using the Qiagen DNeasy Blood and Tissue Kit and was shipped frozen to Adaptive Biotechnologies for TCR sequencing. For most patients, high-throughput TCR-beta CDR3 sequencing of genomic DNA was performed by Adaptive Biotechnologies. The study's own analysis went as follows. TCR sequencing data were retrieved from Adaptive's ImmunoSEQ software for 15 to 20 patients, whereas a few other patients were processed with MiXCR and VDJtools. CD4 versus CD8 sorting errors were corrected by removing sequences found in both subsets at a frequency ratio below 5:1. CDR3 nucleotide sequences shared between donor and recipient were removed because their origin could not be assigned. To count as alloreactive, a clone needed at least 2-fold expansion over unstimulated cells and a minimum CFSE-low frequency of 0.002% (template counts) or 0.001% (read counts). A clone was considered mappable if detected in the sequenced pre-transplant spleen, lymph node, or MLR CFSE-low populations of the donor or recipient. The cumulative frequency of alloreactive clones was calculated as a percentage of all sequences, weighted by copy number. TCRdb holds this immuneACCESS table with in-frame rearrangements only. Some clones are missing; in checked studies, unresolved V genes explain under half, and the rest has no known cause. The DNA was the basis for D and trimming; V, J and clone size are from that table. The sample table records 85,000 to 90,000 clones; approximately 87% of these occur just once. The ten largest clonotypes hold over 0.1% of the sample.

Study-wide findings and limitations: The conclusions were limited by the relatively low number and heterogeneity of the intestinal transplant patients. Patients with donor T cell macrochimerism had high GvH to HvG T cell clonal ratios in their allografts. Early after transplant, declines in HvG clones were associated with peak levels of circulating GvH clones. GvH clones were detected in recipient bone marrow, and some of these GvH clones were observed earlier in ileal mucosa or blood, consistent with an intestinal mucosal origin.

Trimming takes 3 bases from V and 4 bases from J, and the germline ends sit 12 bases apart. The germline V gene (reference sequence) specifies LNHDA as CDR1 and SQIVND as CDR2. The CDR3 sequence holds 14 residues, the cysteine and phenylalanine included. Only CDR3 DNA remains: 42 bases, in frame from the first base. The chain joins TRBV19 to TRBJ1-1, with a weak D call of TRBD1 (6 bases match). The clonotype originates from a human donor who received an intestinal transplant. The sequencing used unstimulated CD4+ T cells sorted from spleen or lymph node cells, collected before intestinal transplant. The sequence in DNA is TGTGCCAGTAGTATTACCAGGGGCGGCACTGAAGCTTTCTTT. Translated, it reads CASSITRGGTEAFF.